This note documents a single T cell receptor beta chain sequence. Its antigen is not identified. The sample is drawn from a study of OX40 agonist ivuxolimab in advanced cancers. Whole-study context: Each patient was given ivuxolimab into a vein every 2 weeks, at 0.01 to 10 mg/kg. From 23 to 79 years was the age range, with a mean of around 60 years, and approximately 80% were male. Overall study findings and caveats: The mean number of expanded clones was higher in CD8+ T cells than in CD4+.

TCRdb keeps only in-frame clones here, not all; method: immunoSEQ multiplex PCR. The data show fewer than 20,000 clones, roughly 71% seen once. This TCR came from an adult with an advanced solid tumor such as melanoma, head and neck, liver or kidney cancer. The source was CD4+ or CD8+ T cells sorted from blood, collected in a trial of the OX40 agonist ivuxolimab.

CDR3 protein: CASSENGPEQFF. CDR3 sequence (DNA): TGTGCCAGCAGTGAGAATGGGCCAGAGCAGTTCTTC. This sequence joins TRBV25-1 and TRBJ2-1; D ambiguous. Trimming shortened V by 3 bases and J by 10 bases, and 10 bases separated the two germline ends. The CDR3 contains 12 residues. The germline V gene has CDR1 MGHDK and CDR2 SYGVNS.